A single sample is the source of the 8 T cell receptor beta chains below, sequenced in a study of T cell responses to AZD1222 COVID-19 vaccine (dated by TCRdb to about 2021). To prepare the library, the immunoSEQ multiplex PCR assay was applied. The table was pulled from immuneACCESS by TCRdb, which kept in-frame rearrangements only. Such tables lose some clones; where checked, under half of the loss comes from unresolved V genes, and the rest has no known cause. The sample records some 100,000 clones, roughly 86% of which are singletons. The ten largest clonotypes hold roughly 12% of the sample. The sample's time point, from its label and the paper: baseline before first vaccination. The treatment or condition label for this specimen denotes: meningococcal conjugate vaccine given as trial control. The sample here was peripheral blood, taken on day 0 of MenACWY control vaccination. These receptors were taken from an adult in good health.

V usage is TRBV28 and J usage is TRBJ1-6, with D possibly TRBD1 on 5 matching bases. CDR1 and CDR2 (germline): MDHEN, SYDVKM. V gave up 3 bases and J gave up 7 bases, with 13 bases separating them. The CDR3 is made up of 15 amino acids. The CDR3 reads CASSFMGGWNSPLHF. The CDR3 DNA reads as TGTGCCAGCAGTTTTATGGGGGGGTGGAATTCACCCCTCCACTTT.

The chain joins TRBV13 to TRBJ2-1; 9 bases are shared with TRBD1. V lost 8 bases, J lost 9 bases, and 14 bases stayed unmatched. Germline CDR1 is PRHDT and CDR2 is FYEKMQ (reference sequence). The CDR3 runs to 15 residues. The CDR3 sequence is CASRTTFGQGTEQFF. The CDR3 DNA follows: TGTGCCAGCCGCACTACCTTCGGACAGGGGACTGAGCAGTTCTTC.

The chain combines TRBV9 with TRBJ2-7, with D hard to call. Trimming pared 0 bases from V and 4 bases from J, leaving 11 bases between. The CDR3 consists of 14 residues. Germline-derived CDR1 and CDR2 are SGDLS and YYNGEE. CDR3 in amino acids: CASSVGLMRYEQYF. CDR3 bases: TGTGCCAGCAGCGTAGGGCTAATGCGTTACGAGCAGTACTTC. The whole variable domain, filled in from reference TRBV9 and TRBJ2-7, reads DSGVTQTPKHLITATGQRVTLRCSPRSGDLSVYWYQQSLDQGLQFLIQYYNGEERAKGNILERFSAQQFPDLHSELNLSSLELGDSALYFCASSVGLMRYEQYFGPGTRLTVT.

This clone was observed a few times. The rearrangement joins TRBV24-1 to TRBJ1-4; D is unclear. The CDR3 loop spans 11 amino acids. Trimming pared 4 bases from V and 5 bases from J, leaving 1 base between. Per the germline V gene, CDR1 is KGHDR and CDR2 is SFDVKD. CDR3 sequence reads: CATSDNEKLFF. The CDR3 region has the DNA TGTGCCACCAGTGACAATGAAAAACTGTTTTTT.

This clone was seen only once. The same CDR3 can be traced to other DNA sequences in this sample. The gene calls are TRBV27 and TRBJ2-3; tentatively, D is TRBD2 (5 bases). Germline values: CDR1 MNHEY, CDR2 SMNVEV (reference sequence). Trimming took 2 bases from V and 5 from J, leaving 5 bases between them. This CDR3 has 12 residues. CDR3 in amino acids: CASSLRGDTQYF. The CDR3 DNA reads as TGTGCCAGCAGTTTACGGGGAGATACGCAGTATTTT.

The V and J genes are TRBV4-2 and TRBJ1-2; D remains unclear. V lost 3 bases to trimming and J lost 1 base, with 9 bases between them. This CDR3 has 14 amino acids. CDR1 and CDR2 from the germline V gene are LGHNA and YNFKEQ. CDR3 coding DNA: TGTGCCAGCAGCCACCGGGAAAGTAACTATGGCTACACCTTC. It specifies CASSHRESNYGYTF.

The gene calls are TRBV11-2 and TRBJ2-2; no firm D call. CDR1 and CDR2 (germline): SGHAT, FQNNGV. The CDR3 covers 11 residues. Trimming took off 5 bases at V and 7 bases at J, with 5 bases between the two ends. CDR3 sequence: CASSPGGELFF. The CDR3 DNA reads as TGTGCCAGCAGCCCCGGCGGGGAGCTGTTTTTT.

The chain has TRBV2 and TRBJ2-7; perhaps TRBD2 as D (6 bases). Germline CDR1 reads SNHLY; CDR2 reads FYNNEI. Trimming shortened V by 5 bases and J by 3 bases, and 14 bases separated the two germline ends. The CDR3 covers 14 residues. The CDR3, as DNA: TGTGCCAGCAGTCTCCGCCCGGGGGTCTACGAGCAGTACTTC. Its protein product is CASSLRPGVYEQYF.